Given below is one T cell receptor (beta chain) in context. In the original analysis: Reference gene primer amplification gave estimated nucleated cell counts. TCRdb's copy holds only in-frame clones and misses some; the assay was immunoSEQ multiplex PCR. The DNA was the basis for D and trimming; V, J and clone size are from that table. Here the sample spans about 200,000 clones, 70% to 90% being singletons. The source of the sample is a study of blood T cell repertoires in COVID-19. The Seattle patients, enrolled during active infection, were followed longitudinally. Deletions cut 2 bases from V and 6 bases from J, with 15 bases between. The CDR3 totals 15 residues.

This sequence joins TRBV5-3 and TRBJ1-5; D call uncertain. TRBV5-3 is labeled an ORF, and its function is uncertain. The sequencing sample was made of peripheral blood. The receptor comes from a woman aged 45-60 years with COVID-19, enrolled during active disease. The CDR3 reads CARSLCGKGAQPQHF. The CDR3 bases are TGTGCCAGAAGCTTATGCGGGAAAGGAGCTCAGCCCCAGCATTTT.